What follows describes a single T cell receptor beta chain. V lost 5 bases, J lost 1 base, and 12 bases lay in between. Germline V lookup: CDR1 SGHNT, CDR2 YYREEE (reference sequence). The CDR3 sequence is 15 residues long. The data belong to a study of blood T cell repertoires in COVID-19. On the study more broadly: The United States, Italy and Spain provided the acute and convalescent COVID-19 samples. PBMCs, B-cell-depleted T cells, or T cells provided the cDNA or gDNA that made up the material.

Authors' analysis steps: Estimates of nucleated cell counts were drawn from the amplification of reference gene primers. Data came from immunoSEQ multiplex PCR; TCRdb stores just in-frame clones and leaves some out. Clone size and V and J calls were adopted from that table, with D and trimming inferred from the DNA. The profile shows about 230,000 clones, 70% to 85% of them singletons. This sequence was found in a woman aged 40 to 49 who had recovered from COVID-19. Sample: peripheral blood. The chain recombines TRBV5-4 with TRBJ2-2; D may be TRBD2 (6 bases). The CDR3 sequence is CASRKAGGNTGELFF. The CDR3 DNA reads as TGTGCCAGCAGAAAAGCGGGCGGGAACACCGGGGAGCTGTTTTTT.